In its sample, the clone carrying this TCR beta chain was seen a few times. Its specificity is not known. Before thyroid surgery, none of the patients had received any treatment. Germline V gene sequence: CDR1 LGHDT, CDR2 YNNKEL (reference sequence). The V segment lost 5 bases and the J segment 4 bases; nucleotides outside the gene matches: 10. CDR3 size: 17 residues. Original handling: A distant-metastasis classifier for papillary thyroid cancer was built using CDR3 differences across clinicopathological groups. TCRdb re-clonotyped the PCR reads through MiXCR. Here the V and J calls rest on TCRdb's processing, not on the authors' analysis. The sample has 35,000 to 50,000 clones; less than 5% are singletons. The sample comes from a study of metastatic and nonmetastatic thyroid tumors. Across the study: Repertoire comparisons spanned blood and tumor or nodule tissue from malignant and benign thyroid patients.

Findings and limits, study-wide: Malignant thyroid tumors reportedly had TCR beta diversity that was significantly higher than in benign nodules, in blood and tumor.

This clonotype was sampled from a female donor with papillary thyroid cancer or a benign thyroid nodule (not recorded which). Some clones in this sample may be carry-over from other donors' samples. The V gene is TRBV3-1, the J gene TRBJ2-2; 10 nucleotides match TRBD1. The sequencing input was blood. In DNA, the CDR3 is TGTGCCAGCAGCGATATCGGGACAGGGGCTGGCACCGGGGAGCTGTTTTTT. Its translation: CASSDIGTGAGTGELFF.